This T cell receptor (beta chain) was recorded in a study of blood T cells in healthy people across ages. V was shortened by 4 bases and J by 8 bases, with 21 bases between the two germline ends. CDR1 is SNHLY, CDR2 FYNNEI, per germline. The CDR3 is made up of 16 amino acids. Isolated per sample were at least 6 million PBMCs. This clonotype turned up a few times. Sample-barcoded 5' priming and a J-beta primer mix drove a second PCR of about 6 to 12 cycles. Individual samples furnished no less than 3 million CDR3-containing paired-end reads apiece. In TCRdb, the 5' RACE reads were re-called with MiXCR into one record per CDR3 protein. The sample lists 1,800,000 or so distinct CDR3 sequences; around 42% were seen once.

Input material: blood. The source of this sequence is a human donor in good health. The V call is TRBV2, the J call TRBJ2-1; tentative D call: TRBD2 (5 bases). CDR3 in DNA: TGTGCCAGCAGTGGGGAGACGGATGGACTGTTGGATGAGCAGTTCTTC. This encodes CASSGETDGLLDEQFF.